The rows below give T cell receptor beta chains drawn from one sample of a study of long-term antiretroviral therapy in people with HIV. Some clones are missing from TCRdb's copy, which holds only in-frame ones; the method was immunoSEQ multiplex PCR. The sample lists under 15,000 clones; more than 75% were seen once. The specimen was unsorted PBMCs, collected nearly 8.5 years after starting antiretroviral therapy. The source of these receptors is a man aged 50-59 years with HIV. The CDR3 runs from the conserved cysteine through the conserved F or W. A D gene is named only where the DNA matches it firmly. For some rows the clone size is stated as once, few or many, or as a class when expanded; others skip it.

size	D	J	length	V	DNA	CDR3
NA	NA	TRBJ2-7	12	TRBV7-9	TGTGCCAGCAGCTTAGGGGGGGTTGAGCAGTACTTC	CASSLGGVEQYF
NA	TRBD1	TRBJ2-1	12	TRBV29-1	TGCAGCACCGGGACAGGGAACAATGAGCAGTTCTTC	CSTGTGNNEQFF
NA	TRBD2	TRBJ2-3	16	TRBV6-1	TGTGCCAGCAGTGAAGCGCCCCGCGGGGGGGCGGATACGCAGTATTTT	CASSEAPRGGADTQYF
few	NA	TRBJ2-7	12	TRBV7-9	TGTGCCAGCAGCCGCGGGCCAGGCGAGCAGTACTTC	CASSRGPGEQYF
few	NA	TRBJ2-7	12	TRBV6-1	TGTGCCAGCAGGTGGGGGGCCTACGAGCAGTACTTC	CASRWGAYEQYF
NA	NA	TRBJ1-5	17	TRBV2	TGTGCCAGCAGTGGGCGGAGGGAATGGGGTTACGATCAGCCCCAGCATTTT	CASSGRREWGYDQPQHF
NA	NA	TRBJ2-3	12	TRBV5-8	TGTGCCAGCAGCTCAGAAACAGATACGCAGTATTTT	CASSSETDTQYF
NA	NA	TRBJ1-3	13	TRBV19	TGTGCCAGTAGTATGGAAGCGACAAACACCATATATTTT	CASSMEATNTIYF
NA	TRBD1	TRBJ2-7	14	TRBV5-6	TGTGCCAGCAGCCTCACAGGGGTTCCCTACGAGCAGTACTTC	CASSLTGVPYEQYF
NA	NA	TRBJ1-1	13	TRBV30	TGTGCCTGGAGTGGAGGGGGAGGCACTGAAGCTTTCTTT	CAWSGGGGTEAFF
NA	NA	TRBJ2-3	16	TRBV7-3	TGTGCCAGCAGCCCGAGGAGGGGGGGTAGCACAGATACGCAGTATTTT	CASSPRRGGSTDTQYF
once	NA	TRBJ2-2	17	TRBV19	TGTGCCAGTAGTATAGATGGTGGGGCCGCGATCACCGGGGAGCTGTTTTTT	CASSIDGGAAITGELFF
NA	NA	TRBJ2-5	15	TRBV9	TGTGCCAGCAGCGTAGGCAGGTGGGACCAAGAGACCCAGTACTTC	CASSVGRWDQETQYF
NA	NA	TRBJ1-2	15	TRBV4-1	TGCGCCAGCAGCCAAGACCAACAAATAAACTATGGCTACACCTTC	CASSQDQQINYGYTF
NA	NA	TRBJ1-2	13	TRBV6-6	TGTGCCAGCAGTTACGTTTCGGGTTCTGGCTACACCTTC	CASSYVSGSGYTF
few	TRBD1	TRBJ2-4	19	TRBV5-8	TGTGCCAGCACCCCCTTTGGGACAGGGGGGGAGAAAGCCAAAAACATTCAGTACTTC	CASTPFGTGGEKAKNIQYF
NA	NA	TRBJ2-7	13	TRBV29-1	TGCAGCGTCAACCTCGGCCCCTCCTACGAGCAGTACTTC	CSVNLGPSYEQYF
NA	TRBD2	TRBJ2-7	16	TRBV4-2	TGTGCCAGCAGCCCCCTAGCGGGGGCCCTCTCCTACGAGCAGTACTTC	CASSPLAGALSYEQYF
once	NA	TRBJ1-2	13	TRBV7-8	TGTGCCAGCAGCCACAGGGAGGACTATGGCTACACCTTC	CASSHREDYGYTF
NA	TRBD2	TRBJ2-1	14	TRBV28	TGTGCCAGCAAGGATGGGAGGGAGTACAATGAGCAGTTCTTC	CASKDGREYNEQFF
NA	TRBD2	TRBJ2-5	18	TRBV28	TGTGCCAGCAGTTTAGAAGTTCTCAGGACTAGCGGGGGAGAGACCCAGTACTTC	CASSLEVLRTSGGETQYF
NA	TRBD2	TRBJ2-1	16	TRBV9	TGTGCCAGCAGCGTATACAGCGGGGGGCCTCTGAATGAGCAGTTCTTC	CASSVYSGGPLNEQFF